This T cell receptor (beta chain) derives from a study of OX40 agonist ivuxolimab in advanced cancers. Germline V lookup: CDR1 SGHNT, CDR2 YYREEE (reference sequence). V was clipped by 4 bases and J by 2 bases; unmatched bases: 7. CDR3 size: 16 residues. TCRdb's table, derived via immunoSEQ multiplex PCR, lists solely in-frame clones and lacks some. The table lists about 55,000 clones, 60% to 80% of them singletons, with around 4.5% in the top ten. This TCR derives from an adult with an advanced solid tumor such as melanoma, head and neck, liver or kidney cancer. The material was CD4+ or CD8+ T cells sorted from blood, obtained in a trial of the OX40 agonist ivuxolimab. V is TRBV5-4 and J is TRBJ2-2; TRBD1 aligns across 8 bases. The chain's CDR3 is CASSHRQGINTGELFF. DNA of the CDR3: TGTGCCAGCAGCCACAGACAGGGGATCAACACCGGGGAGCTGTTTTTT.